A selection of T cell receptor beta chains follows, all from one sample in a study of CD8+CD57+ T cells in acquired aplastic anemia. TCRdb re-called the reads through MiXCR, storing one row per CDR3 protein. Altogether about 270,000 distinct CDR3 sequences are present, approximately 79% being singletons, with the ten largest covering 40% to 50%. The specimen was sorted CD4+, CD8+, or CD8+CD57+ T cells (not recorded which) from PBMCs. All receptors derive from a human donor with aplastic anemia. Each CDR3 is given with its conserved first and last residue. A D gene is named only where the DNA matches it firmly. Rows give clone size only sometimes, using once, few, many, or a class for an expanded clone.

TRBJ2-6 NA TRBV7-2 once CASSLVGSGANVLTF TGTGCCAGCAGCTTAGTAGGATCTGGGGCCAACGTCCTGACTTTC
TRBJ2-7 NA TRBV29-1 NA CSVRRGGPRDYEQYF TGCAGCGTCCGTAGGGGAGGCCCGCGCGATTACGAGCAGTACTTC
TRBJ2-3 TRBD2 TRBV2 NA CASGSAGGHTTQF TGTGCCAGCGGCTCAGCGGGAGGTCACACTACGCAGTTT
TRBJ2-1 TRBD1 TRBV11-3 NA CASSLDLTGGRSTEQFF TGTGCCAGCAGCTTAGATCTGACAGGGGGGCGGTCGACTGAGCAGTTCTTC
TRBJ1-5 TRBD1 TRBV20-1 NA CSARDRRTGDQPQHF TGCAGTGCTAGAGATCGTAGGACAGGGGATCAGCCCCAGCATTTT
TRBJ1-6 NA TRBV7-8 few CASSLAGGPDTPLHF TGTGCCAGCAGCTTAGCGGGCGGTCCCGATACGCCCCTCCACTTT
TRBJ2-3 NA TRBV9 NA CASSVGSDTPHFF TGTGCCAGCAGCGTAGGGTCAGATACGCCGCACTTTTTT
TRBJ2-3 NA TRBV11-3 NA CASGARPGDTQYF TGTGCCAGCGGCGCGCGGCCAGGGGATACGCAGTATTTT
TRBJ2-5 NA TRBV7-2 NA CASSLVANEATQYF TGTGCCAGCAGCTTAGTGGCAAACGAAGCAACCCAGTACTTC
TRBJ2-7 NA TRBV11-2 NA CASSEHRSHEQYF TGTGCCAGCAGCGAACATCGATCCCACGAGCAGTACTTC
TRBJ2-3 NA TRBV2 NA CASGDGGKNTAYF TGTGCCAGCGGGGACGGGGGCAAAAATACTGCGTATTTT
TRBJ2-1 NA TRBV19 NA CASSIASTAYNEQFF TGTGCCAGCAGCATAGCTAGCACAGCCTACAATGAGCAGTTCTTC
TRBJ2-1 TRBD1 TRBV7-9 NA CASSPTQGRNTQEF TGTGCCAGCAGCCCAACACAGGGGCGGAACACGCAGGAGTTC
TRBJ2-7 NA TRBV7-4 NA CASCPVWDEYF TGTGCCAGCTGCCCAGTGTGGGATGAGTACTTC
TRBJ2-5 NA TRBV7-9 once CATSTGSGQETQYF TGTGCCACCAGCACTGGCTCCGGCCAAGAGACCCAGTACTTC
TRBJ2-7 TRBD1 TRBV19 NA CASSIGTGGGYEQYF TGTGCCAGTAGTATAGGGACAGGGGGCGGCTACGAGCAGTACTTC
TRBJ2-3 TRBD2 TRBV9 NA CASSLAGDSTTKHF TGTGCCAGCAGCTTAGCGGGAGATAGCACTACGAAGCATTTT
TRBJ2-7 TRBD2 TRBV30 NA CAWSPSGSYEQYF TGTGCCTGGAGTCCTAGCGGGAGTTACGAGCAGTACTTC
TRBJ1-6 NA TRBV28 NA CASSGGGGRSPLHF TGTGCCAGCAGTGGAGGGGGGGGGCGATCACCCCTCCACTTT
TRBJ1-6 NA TRBV5-8 NA CASSVNRANSPLHF TGTGCCAGCAGCGTGAATAGGGCTAATTCACCCCTCCACTTT
TRBJ2-7 TRBD1 TRBV6-6 NA CASTGQGSVQYF TGTGCCAGCACCGGACAGGGCTCGGTGCAGTACTTC
TRBJ2-3 NA TRBV5-4 few CASSDTGTDTQYF TGTGCCAGCAGCGATACGGGCACAGATACGCAGTATTTT
TRBJ1-2 TRBD1 TRBV2 NA CVSSGTANYGYTF TGTGTCAGCAGTGGGACAGCTAACTATGGCTACACCTTC
TRBJ2-1 TRBD2 TRBV7-2 NA CASSLGGVPEQVF TGTGCCAGCAGCTTGGGAGGGGTCCCTGAGCAGGTCTTC
TRBJ2-5 NA TRBV7-9 NA CASSLEALGAQETQYF TGTGCCAGCAGCTTAGAGGCCCTGGGTGCCCAAGAGACCCAGTACTTC
TRBJ2-5 TRBD2 TRBV7-6 NA CASRTPGLRETQYF TGTGCCAGCAGAACCCCGGGACTACGAGAGACCCAGTACTTC
TRBJ2-7 TRBD2 TRBV19 NA CASSILAGGSYNEQF TGTGCCAGCAGTATACTAGCGGGCGGGTCCTACAATGAGCAGTTC
TRBJ2-3 NA TRBV9 NA CASGLGGEKHTFDF TGTGCCAGCGGGTTAGGGGGAGAAAAACATACTTTTGATTTT
TRBJ2-7 TRBD2 TRBV9 NA CASSPSGAGGIYEQYF TGTGCCAGCAGCCCGAGCGGAGCGGGGGGAATCTACGAGCAGTACTTC
TRBJ2-2 NA TRBV9 NA CASSFQGDTQELFF TGTGCCAGCAGCTTTCAGGGAGACACCCAGGAGCTGTTTTTT
TRBJ1-1 NA TRBV2 NA CASSGAGGEKTEAFF TGTGCCAGCAGTGGGGCGGGGGGGGAGAAGACTGAAGCTTTCTTT
TRBJ2-5 NA TRBV7-2 NA CASSLARGPDTTQYF TGTGCCAGCAGCTTAGCGCGAGGGCCAGATACGACGCAGTACTTC
TRBJ2-7 TRBD2 TRBV11-1 NA CASSVRGLDYEQYF TGTGCCAGCAGCGTCCGGGGACTAGACTACGAGCAGTACTTC
TRBJ2-1 NA TRBV15 NA CASSWGSSHSEQFF TGTGCCAGCAGTTGGGGTAGCTCCCACTCAGAGCAGTTCTTC
TRBJ2-1 TRBD2 TRBV15 few CATSGWRDSGGSDEQFF TGTGCCACCAGCGGATGGAGGGATAGCGGGGGGAGCGATGAGCAGTTCTTC
TRBJ2-3 TRBD2 TRBV7-8 NA CASSFPGGANTQSF TGTGCCAGCAGCTTTCCGGGAGGTGCCAATACCCAGTCCTTT
TRBJ2-3 TRBD2 TRBV7-8 NA CASGVAGGDDTHF TGTGCCAGCGGCGTAGCGGGAGGAGATGATACGCATTTT
TRBJ2-1 TRBD1 TRBV7-3 NA CASSFQRPRDSEEQFF TGTGCCAGCAGCTTTCAAAGACCACGGGACAGTGAGGAGCAGTTCTTC
TRBJ1-6 NA TRBV7-2 NA CASSLGEGHYTSHLHF TGTGCCAGCAGCTTGGGGGAGGGCCACTATACCTCGCACCTCCACTTT
TRBJ2-5 NA TRBV5-4 NA CASSLAAETQYF TGTGCCAGCAGCTTGGCGGCAGAGACCCAGTACTTC
TRBJ2-2 NA TRBV7-9 NA CASSLAHLNLFF TGTGCCAGCAGCTTAGCACACTTGAACTTGTTTTTT
TRBJ1-2 NA TRBV2 NA CASSDGGIHDQFFAF TGTGCCAGCAGTGATGGGGGGATCCATGACCAGTTCTTCGCGTTC
TRBJ1-1 NA TRBV7-9 NA CASSLVPGELFYAFF TGTGCCAGCAGCTTAGTACCCGGGGAGCTGTTTTATGCTTTCTTT
TRBJ2-1 TRBD2 TRBV19 NA CASSITSAYNEQFF TGTGCCAGTAGTATCACTAGCGCCTATAATGAGCAGTTCTTC
TRBJ2-3 NA TRBV2 few CASGDGVADTQYF TGTGCCAGCGGCGACGGGGTGGCAGATACGCAGTATTTT
TRBJ2-7 NA TRBV9 NA CASSVGSETQYLQYF TGTGCCAGCAGCGTGGGGTCAGAGACGCAGTATTTGCAGTACTTC
TRBJ2-5 NA TRBV7-9 NA CATSRGSGQELQYF TGTGCCACCAGCAGGGGCTCTGGGCAAGAGCTCCAGTATTTC
TRBJ1-6 TRBD1 TRBV5-1 NA CASSLSGQGNSPLHF TGCGCCAGCAGCTTATCCGGACAGGGGAATTCACCCCTCCACTTT
TRBJ2-2 NA TRBV7-7 NA CSPSIWGGTLYF TGTTCTCCTAGCATCTGGGGCGGAACGCTGTATTTT
TRBJ1-1 NA TRBV4-1 NA CASTEYTGAFF TGCGCCAGCACCGAATACACTGGAGCTTTCTTT
TRBJ2-3 NA TRBV9 NA CASSVGVSRNKPHF TGTGCCAGCAGCGTAGGGGTCTCGAGAAATAAGCCGCATTTT
TRBJ1-6 NA TRBV9 NA CASGGTWYIPSFHF TGTGCCAGCGGAGGGACTTGGTATATTCCGTCCTTCCACTTT